This T cell receptor beta chain was obtained from a study of vaccination and CD4 T cells after COVID-19. There are a few counts of this clonotype. Its cognate antigen is unknown. Oncomine TCR Beta short-read sequencing was applied to DNA from cultured CD4+ T cells. Genomic DNA was isolated from cultured CD4+ T cells. Each CDR3 protein is one row after TCRdb ran MiXCR on the PCR reads. The data hold roughly 12,000 distinct CDR3 sequences, with more than 30% observed a single time. The CDR3 consists of 13 residues. Germline loops: CDR1 DFQATT, CDR2 SNEGSKA (reference sequence). The V end lost 6 bases, the J end lost 0 bases, and 12 bases lay between the germline ends. Treatment specified: roughly 11-day PBMC culture with coronavirus spike peptide pools or control peptides (ViraFEST assay).

The source material was CD4+ T cells from blood, cultured in vitro, sampled after SARS-CoV-2 vaccination. The chain recombines TRBV20-1 with TRBJ2-7, with a tentative D call TRBD2 (5 bases). The TCR comes from a human donor who had recovered from COVID-19. CDR3 sequence: CSAIGDSSYEQYF. CDR3 nucleotide sequence: TGCAGTGCCATCGGGGATAGCTCCTACGAGCAGTACTTC.